This T cell receptor (beta chain) derives from a study of CD8 T cells in ankylosing spondylitis. Overall study findings and caveats: In ankylosing spondylitis blood, a motif of roughly eight highly homologous TCR beta variants appeared characteristic.

There are many counts of this clonotype. Its antigen is not identified. Germline CDR1 reads SGHTA; CDR2 reads FQGTGA. This CDR3 has 13 amino acids. Trimming removed 2 bases at V and 5 bases at J, with 7 bases between. TCRdb processed the 5' RACE reads anew with MiXCR; each CDR3 protein has one entry. The sample holds 150,000 to 200,000 distinct CDR3 sequences, roughly 30% seen once. The TCR originated in a male donor with ankylosing spondylitis. This chain connects TRBV7-3 to TRBJ2-1; D is unclear. The sample comprised synovial fluid, either unsorted or a sorted T cell fraction (not recorded which). This CDR3 reads CASSLAPDNEQFF. Here the CDR3 DNA reads TGTGCCAGCAGCTTAGCTCCTGACAATGAGCAGTTCTTC.